This T cell receptor (beta chain) was profiled in a study of T cell responses to AZD1222 COVID-19 vaccine. In the case of this clone: The antigen is undetermined.

The CDR3 has 13 amino acids. Trimming pared 6 bases from V and 0 bases from J, leaving 8 bases between. Germline V lookup: CDR1 LNHDA, CDR2 SQIVND (reference sequence). Broader study findings: Clonal diversity was possibly underestimated, and white British individuals and females predominated among donors. A reported finding is that nearly half of spike-specific TCRs target unmutated variant regions. Of the AZD1222 recipients, only 5 or 6 were seropositive at baseline.

Assay used: immunoSEQ multiplex PCR; TCRdb lists only in-frame clones, some missing. The data contain about 150,000 clones, around 89% of them singletons. This receptor was identified in an adult in good health. The sequencing used peripheral blood, collected on day 0 of AZD1222 vaccination. V usage is TRBV19 and J usage is TRBJ1-1; D not resolved. The CDR3 sequence: CASRTTVNTEAFF. CDR3 DNA sequence: TGTGCCAGTAGAACGACTGTGAACACTGAAGCTTTCTTT. Filled out from reference TRBV19 and TRBJ1-1, the complete variable domain reads DGGITQSPKYLFRKEGQNVTLSCEQNLNHDAMYWYRQDPGQGLRLIYYSQIVNDFQKGDIAEGYSVSREKKESFPLTVTSAQKNPTAFYLCASRTTVNTEAFFGQGTRLTVV.